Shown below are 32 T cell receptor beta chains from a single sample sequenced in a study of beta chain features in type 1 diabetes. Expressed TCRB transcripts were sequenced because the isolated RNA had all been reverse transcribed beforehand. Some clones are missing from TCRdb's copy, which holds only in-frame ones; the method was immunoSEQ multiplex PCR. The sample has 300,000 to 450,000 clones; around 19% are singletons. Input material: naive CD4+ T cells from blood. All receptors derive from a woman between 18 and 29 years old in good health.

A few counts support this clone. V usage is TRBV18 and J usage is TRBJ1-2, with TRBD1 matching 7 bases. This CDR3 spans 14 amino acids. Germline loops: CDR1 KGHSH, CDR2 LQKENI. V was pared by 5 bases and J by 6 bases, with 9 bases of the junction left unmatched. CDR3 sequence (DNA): TGTGCCAGCTCAGCGCCTCCCGGGACAGATGGCTACACCTTC. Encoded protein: CASSAPPGTDGYTF.

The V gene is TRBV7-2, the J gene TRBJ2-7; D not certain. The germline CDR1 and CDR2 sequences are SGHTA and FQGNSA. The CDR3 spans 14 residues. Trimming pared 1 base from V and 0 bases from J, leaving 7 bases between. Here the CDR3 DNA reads TGTGCCAGCAGCTTAGGCAGGCTCTCCTACGAGCAGTACTTC. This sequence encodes CASSLGRLSYEQYF.

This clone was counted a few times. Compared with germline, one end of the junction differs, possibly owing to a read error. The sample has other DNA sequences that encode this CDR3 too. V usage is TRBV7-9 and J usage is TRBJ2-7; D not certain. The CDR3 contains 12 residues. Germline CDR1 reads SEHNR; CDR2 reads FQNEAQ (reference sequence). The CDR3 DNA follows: TGTGCCAGCAGTTTAGCAGAGTACGAGCAGTACTTC. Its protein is CASSLAEYEQYF.

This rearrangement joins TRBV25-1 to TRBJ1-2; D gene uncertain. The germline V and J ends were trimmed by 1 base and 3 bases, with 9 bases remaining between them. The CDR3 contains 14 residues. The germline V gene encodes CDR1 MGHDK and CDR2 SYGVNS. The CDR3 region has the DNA TGTGCCAGCAGTGAATTGGCAGGTGACTATGGCTACACCTTC. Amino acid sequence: CASSELAGDYGYTF.

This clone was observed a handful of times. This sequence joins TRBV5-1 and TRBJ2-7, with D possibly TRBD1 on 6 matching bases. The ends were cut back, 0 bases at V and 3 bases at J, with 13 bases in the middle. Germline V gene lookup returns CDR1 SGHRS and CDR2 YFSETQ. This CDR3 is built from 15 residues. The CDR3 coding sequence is TGCGCCAGCAGCTTGGACGGGACATTCAACTACGAGCAGTACTTC. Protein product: CASSLDGTFNYEQYF.

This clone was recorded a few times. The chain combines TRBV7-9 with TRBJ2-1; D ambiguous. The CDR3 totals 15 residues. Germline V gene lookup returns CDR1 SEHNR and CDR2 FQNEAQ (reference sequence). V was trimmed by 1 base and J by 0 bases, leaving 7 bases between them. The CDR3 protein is CASSLGGTSYNEQFF. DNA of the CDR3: TGTGCCAGCAGCTTAGGCGGAACCTCCTACAATGAGCAGTTCTTC.

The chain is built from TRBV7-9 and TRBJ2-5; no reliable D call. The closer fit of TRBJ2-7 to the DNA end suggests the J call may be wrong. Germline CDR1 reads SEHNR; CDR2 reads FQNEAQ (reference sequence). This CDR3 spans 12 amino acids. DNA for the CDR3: TGTGCCAGCACCGATGGCGGCTACGAGCAGTACTTC. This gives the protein CASTDGGYEQYF.

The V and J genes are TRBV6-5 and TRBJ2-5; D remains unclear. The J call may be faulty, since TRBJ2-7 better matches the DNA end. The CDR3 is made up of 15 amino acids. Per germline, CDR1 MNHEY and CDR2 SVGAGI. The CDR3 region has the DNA TGTGCCAGCAGTTACTCGAGTAATGAGGACTACGAGCAGTACTTC. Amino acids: CASSYSSNEDYEQYF.

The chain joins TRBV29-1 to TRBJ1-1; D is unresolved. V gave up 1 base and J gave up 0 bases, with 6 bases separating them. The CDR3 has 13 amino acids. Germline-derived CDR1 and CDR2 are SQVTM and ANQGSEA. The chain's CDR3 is CSVEASVNTEAFF. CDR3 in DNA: TGCAGCGTTGAAGCCTCAGTGAACACTGAAGCTTTCTTT. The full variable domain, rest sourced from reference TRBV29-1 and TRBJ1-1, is SAVISQKPSRDICQRGTSLTIQCQVDSQVTMMFWYRQQPGQSLTLIATANQGSEATYESGFVIDKFPISRPNLTFSTLTVSNMSPEDSSIYLCSVEASVNTEAFFGQGTRLTVV.

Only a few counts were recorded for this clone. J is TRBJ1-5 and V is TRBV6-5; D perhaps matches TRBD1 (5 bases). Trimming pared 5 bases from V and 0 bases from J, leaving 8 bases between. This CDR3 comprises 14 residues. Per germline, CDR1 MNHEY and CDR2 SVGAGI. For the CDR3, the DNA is TGTGCCAGCAGTCTGACAGATAGCAATCAGCCCCAGCATTTT. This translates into CASSLTDSNQPQHF.

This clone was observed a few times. Here the CDR3 reads CSVESYSSYEQYF. CDR3 bases: TGCAGCGTTGAGTCTTATAGCTCCTACGAGCAGTACTTC. The rearrangement uses TRBV29-1 and TRBJ2-7, with D unresolved. Per germline, CDR1 SQVTM and CDR2 ANQGSEA. Deletions cut 3 bases from V and 0 bases from J, with 9 bases between. This CDR3 comprises 13 residues.

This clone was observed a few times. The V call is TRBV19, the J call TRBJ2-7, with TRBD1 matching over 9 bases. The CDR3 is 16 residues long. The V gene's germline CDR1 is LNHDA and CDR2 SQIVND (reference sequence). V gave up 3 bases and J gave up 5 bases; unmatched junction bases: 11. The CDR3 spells CASSIGTGQGPNEQYF. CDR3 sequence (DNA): TGTGCCAGTAGTATTGGGACGGGACAGGGTCCCAACGAGCAGTACTTC.

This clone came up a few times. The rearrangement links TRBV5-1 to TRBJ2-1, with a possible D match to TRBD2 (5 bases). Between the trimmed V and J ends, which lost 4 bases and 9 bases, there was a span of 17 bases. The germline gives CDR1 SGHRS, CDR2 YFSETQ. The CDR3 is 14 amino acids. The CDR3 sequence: CASSMRAGRSEQFF. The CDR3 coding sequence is TGCGCCAGCAGCATGAGGGCCGGGCGAAGTGAGCAGTTCTTC.

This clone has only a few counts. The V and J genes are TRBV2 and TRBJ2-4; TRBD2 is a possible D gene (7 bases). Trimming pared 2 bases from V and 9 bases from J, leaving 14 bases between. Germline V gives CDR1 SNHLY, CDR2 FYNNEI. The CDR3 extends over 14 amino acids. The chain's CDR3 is CASSERRGQVIQYF. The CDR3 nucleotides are TGTGCCAGCAGTGAACGGCGGGGGCAGGTCATTCAGTACTTC.

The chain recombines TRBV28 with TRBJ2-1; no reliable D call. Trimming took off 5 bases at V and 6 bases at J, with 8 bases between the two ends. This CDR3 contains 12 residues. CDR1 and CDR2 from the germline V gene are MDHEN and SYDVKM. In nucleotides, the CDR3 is TGTGCCAGCAGTCTCCCCTTCAATGAGCAGTTCTTC. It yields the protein CASSLPFNEQFF.

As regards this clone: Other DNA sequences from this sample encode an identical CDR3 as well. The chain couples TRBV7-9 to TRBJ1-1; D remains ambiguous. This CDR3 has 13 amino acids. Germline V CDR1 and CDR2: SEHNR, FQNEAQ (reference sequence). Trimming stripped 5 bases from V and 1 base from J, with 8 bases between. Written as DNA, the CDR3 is TGTGCCAGCAGCCTCACCGGGAACACTGAAGCTTTCTTT. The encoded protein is CASSLTGNTEAFF.

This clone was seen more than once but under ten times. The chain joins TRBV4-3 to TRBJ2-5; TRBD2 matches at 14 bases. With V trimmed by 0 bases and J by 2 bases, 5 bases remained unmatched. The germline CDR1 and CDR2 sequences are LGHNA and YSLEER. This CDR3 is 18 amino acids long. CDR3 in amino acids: CASSQETSGGARQETQYF. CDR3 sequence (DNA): TGCGCCAGCAGCCAAGAGACTAGCGGGGGGGCCAGGCAAGAGACCCAGTACTTC.

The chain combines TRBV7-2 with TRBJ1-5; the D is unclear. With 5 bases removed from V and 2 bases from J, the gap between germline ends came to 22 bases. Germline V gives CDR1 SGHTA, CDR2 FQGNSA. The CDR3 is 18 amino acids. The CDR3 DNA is TGTGCCAGCAGCCCTTCAGGTGGGCGGGGAGTCGGCAATCAGCCCCAGCATTTT. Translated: CASSPSGGRGVGNQPQHF.

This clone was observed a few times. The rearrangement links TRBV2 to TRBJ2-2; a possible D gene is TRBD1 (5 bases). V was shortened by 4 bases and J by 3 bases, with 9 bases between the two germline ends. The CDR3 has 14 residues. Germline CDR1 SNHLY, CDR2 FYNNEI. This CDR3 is CASSVDTYTGELFF. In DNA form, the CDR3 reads TGTGCCAGCAGTGTGGACACGTACACCGGGGAGCTGTTTTTT.

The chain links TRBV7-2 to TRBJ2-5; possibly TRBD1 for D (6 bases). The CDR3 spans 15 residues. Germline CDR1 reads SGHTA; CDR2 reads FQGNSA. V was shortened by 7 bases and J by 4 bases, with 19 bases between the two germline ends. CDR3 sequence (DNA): TGTGCCAGCACCTCCCAACCGGGCAGGGGAGAGACCCAGTACTTC. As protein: CASTSQPGRGETQYF. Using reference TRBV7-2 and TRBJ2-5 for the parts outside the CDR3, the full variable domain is GAGVSQSPSNKVTEKGKDVELRCDPISGHTALYWYRQSLGQGLEFLIYFQGNSAPDKSGLPSDRFSAERTGGSVSTLTIQRTQQEDSAVYLCASTSQPGRGETQYFGPGTRLLVL.

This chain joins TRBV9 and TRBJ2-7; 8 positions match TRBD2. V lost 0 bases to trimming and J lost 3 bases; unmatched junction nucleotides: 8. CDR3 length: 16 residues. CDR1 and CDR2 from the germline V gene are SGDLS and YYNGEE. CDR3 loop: CASSVGGLAGLYEQYF. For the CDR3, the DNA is TGTGCCAGCAGCGTAGGAGGCCTAGCGGGCCTCTACGAGCAGTACTTC.

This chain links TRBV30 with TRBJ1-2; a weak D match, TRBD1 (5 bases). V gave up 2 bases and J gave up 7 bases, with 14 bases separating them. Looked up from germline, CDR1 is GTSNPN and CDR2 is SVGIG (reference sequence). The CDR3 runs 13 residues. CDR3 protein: CAWSRGEERGYTF. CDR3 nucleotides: TGTGCCTGGAGTCGGGGGGAAGAACGTGGCTACACCTTC.

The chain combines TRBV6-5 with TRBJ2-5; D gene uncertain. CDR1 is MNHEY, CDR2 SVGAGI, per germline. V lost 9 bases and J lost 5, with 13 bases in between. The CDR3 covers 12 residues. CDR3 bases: TGTGCCAGTCAGTCCGGGTCGGAGACCCAGTACTTC. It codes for CASQSGSETQYF.

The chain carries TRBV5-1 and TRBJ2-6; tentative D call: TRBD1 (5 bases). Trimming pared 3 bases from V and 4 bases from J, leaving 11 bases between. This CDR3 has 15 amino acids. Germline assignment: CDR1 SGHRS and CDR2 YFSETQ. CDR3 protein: CASSYPRAGANVLTF. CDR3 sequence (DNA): TGCGCCAGCAGCTACCCCAGGGCCGGGGCCAACGTCCTGACTTTC.

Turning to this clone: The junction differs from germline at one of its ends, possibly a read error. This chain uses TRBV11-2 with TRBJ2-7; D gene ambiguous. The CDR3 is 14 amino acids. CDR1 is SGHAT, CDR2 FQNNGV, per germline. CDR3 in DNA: TGTGCCAGCAGCCTGCCCCCCAACTACTACGGGCAGTACTTC. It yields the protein CASSLPPNYYGQYF.

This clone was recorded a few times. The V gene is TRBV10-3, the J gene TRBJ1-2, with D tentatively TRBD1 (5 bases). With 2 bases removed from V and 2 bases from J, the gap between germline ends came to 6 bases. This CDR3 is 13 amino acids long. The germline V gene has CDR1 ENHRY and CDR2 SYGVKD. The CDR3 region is CAISENRNYGYTF. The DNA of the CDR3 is TGTGCCATCAGTGAGAACAGGAACTATGGCTACACCTTC.

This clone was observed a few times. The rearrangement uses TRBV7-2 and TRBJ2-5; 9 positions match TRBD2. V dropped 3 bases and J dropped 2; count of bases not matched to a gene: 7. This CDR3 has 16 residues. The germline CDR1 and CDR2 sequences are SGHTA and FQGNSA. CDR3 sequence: CASSFAGGRSQETQYF. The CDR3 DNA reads TGTGCCAGCAGCTTTGCGGGGGGGCGTAGTCAAGAGACCCAGTACTTC.

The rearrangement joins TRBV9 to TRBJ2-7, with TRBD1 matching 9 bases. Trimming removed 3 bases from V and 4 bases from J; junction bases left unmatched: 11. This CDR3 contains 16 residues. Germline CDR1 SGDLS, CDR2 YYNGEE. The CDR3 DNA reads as TGTGCCAGCAGCGACAACCGGGACAGGGAAACGTACGAGCAGTACTTC. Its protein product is CASSDNRDRETYEQYF.

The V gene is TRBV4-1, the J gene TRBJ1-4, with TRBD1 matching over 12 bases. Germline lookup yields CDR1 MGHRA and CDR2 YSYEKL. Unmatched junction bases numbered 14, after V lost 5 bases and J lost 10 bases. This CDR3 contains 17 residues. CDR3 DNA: TGCGCCAGCAGCTCATTACCGACCGGGACAGGGGGCCTAAAACTGTTTTTT. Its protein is CASSSLPTGTGGLKLFF.

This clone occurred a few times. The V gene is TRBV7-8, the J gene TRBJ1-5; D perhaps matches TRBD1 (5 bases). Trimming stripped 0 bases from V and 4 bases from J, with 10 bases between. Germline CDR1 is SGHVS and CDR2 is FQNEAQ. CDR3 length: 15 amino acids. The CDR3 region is CASSLAGRGNQPQHF. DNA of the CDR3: TGTGCCAGCAGCTTAGCGGGAAGGGGTAATCAGCCCCAGCATTTT.

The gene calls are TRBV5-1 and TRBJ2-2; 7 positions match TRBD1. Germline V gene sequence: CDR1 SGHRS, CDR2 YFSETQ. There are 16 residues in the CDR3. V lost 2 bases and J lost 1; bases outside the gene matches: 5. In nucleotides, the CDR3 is TGCGCCAGCAGCTTAAACAGGGGCGAGAACACCGGGGAGCTGTTTTTT. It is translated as CASSLNRGENTGELFF. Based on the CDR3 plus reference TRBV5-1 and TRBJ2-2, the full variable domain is KAGVTQTPRYLIKTRGQQVTLSCSPISGHRSVSWYQQTPGQGLQFLFEYFSETQRNKGNFPGRFSGRQFSNSRSEMNVSTLELGDSALYLCASSLNRGENTGELFFGEGSRLTVL.

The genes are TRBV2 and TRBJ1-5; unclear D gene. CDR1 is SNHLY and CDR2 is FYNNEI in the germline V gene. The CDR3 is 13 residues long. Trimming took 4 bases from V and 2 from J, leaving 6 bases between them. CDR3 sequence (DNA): TGTGCCAGCAGTGGAGAGGGCAATCAGCCCCAGCATTTT. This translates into CASSGEGNQPQHF.